Below, 27 T cell receptor beta chains from the same sample are listed, as sequenced in a study of CD8+ T cells in alopecia areata. Sequencing relied on a cDNA template that was reverse transcribed from extracted RNA. The assay was immunoSEQ multiplex PCR, and TCRdb's table has in-frame clones only and misses some. The sample holds approximately 180,000 clones, just over 65% seen once. The specimen was CD8+ T cells sorted from blood, collected at week 0. These TCRs come from a human donor with alopecia areata.

The genes are TRBV19 and TRBJ1-5; 7 positions agree with TRBD1. Per germline, CDR1 LNHDA and CDR2 SQIVND (reference sequence). This CDR3 has 14 residues. V dropped 6 bases and J dropped 3; count of bases not matched to a gene: 5. As DNA, the CDR3 is TGTGCCAGTAGCCTACAGGGGTACAATCAGCCCCAGCATTTT. It encodes CASSLQGYNQPQHF.

This clone was seen a single time. At one end the junction does not follow the germline gene, possibly because of a read error. This chain connects TRBV2 to TRBJ1-4; perhaps TRBD1 as D (5 bases). The CDR3 consists of 15 residues. Germline V lookup: CDR1 SNHLY, CDR2 FYNNEI. As DNA, the CDR3 is TGTGCCGGCAGGAGGCCGGGACTGACTAATGAAAAACTGTTTTTT. Its protein product is CAGRRPGLTNEKLFF.

In its sample, this clone was seen a few times. The chain recombines TRBV5-1 with TRBJ1-2; the D is unclear. V was trimmed by 2 bases and J by 3 bases, leaving 14 bases between them. The CDR3 sequence is 15 residues long. The germline CDR1 and CDR2 sequences are SGHRS and YFSETQ. In DNA form, the CDR3 reads TGCGCCAGCAGCTTCCAAGGTCCGGGTGACTATGGCTACACCTTC. Protein product: CASSFQGPGDYGYTF.

On this clone: At the DNA level, this CDR3 is encoded by other sequences in the same sample as well. The chain has TRBV4-1 and TRBJ2-7; the D gene is possibly TRBD1 (5 bases). The CDR3 is 14 residues long. V was trimmed by 2 bases and J by 2 bases, leaving 10 bases between them. The germline CDR1 and CDR2 sequences are MGHRA and YSYEKL. The CDR3, as DNA: TGCGCCAGCAGCCAACGAACAGGAACCTACGAGCAGTACTTC. It specifies CASSQRTGTYEQYF.

This clone has just a few counts. The chain has TRBV30 and TRBJ1-2; D remains unclear. This CDR3 has 12 residues. Trimming removed 5 bases from V and 3 bases from J, with 10 bases in between. The V gene's germline CDR1 is GTSNPN and CDR2 SVGIG (reference sequence). The CDR3 DNA is TGTGCCTGGTTATCGACCGACTATGGCTACACCTTC. Residues: CAWLSTDYGYTF.

V usage is TRBV5-1 and J usage is TRBJ1-1; 7 nucleotides agree with TRBD1. CDR1 and CDR2 (germline): SGHRS, YFSETQ. This CDR3 is 14 amino acids long. The V gene end was trimmed by 4 bases and the J gene end by 6 bases; junction bases not matched to a gene: 9. CDR3 sequence: CASSRGDSTAEAFF. The CDR3 DNA reads as TGCGCCAGCAGCAGAGGGGACAGTACAGCTGAAGCTTTCTTT.

The rearrangement joins TRBV4-1 to TRBJ2-3; 9 nucleotides agree with TRBD2. The trim removed 0 bases at V and 2 bases at J, leaving 6 bases unmatched. In germline, CDR1 is MGHRA, CDR2 YSYEKL. The CDR3 totals 17 residues. This chain's CDR3 is CASSQEGRGGLTDTQYF. Here the CDR3 DNA reads TGCGCCAGCAGCCAAGAGGGGCGGGGGGGCCTCACAGATACGCAGTATTTT.

This clone was detected a few times. V usage is TRBV6-5 and J usage is TRBJ2-7; D not resolved. The ends were cut back, 6 bases at V and 3 bases at J, with 9 bases in the middle. Germline V lookup: CDR1 MNHEY, CDR2 SVGAGI. The CDR3 has 12 amino acids. CDR3 sequence: CASRDRGYEQYF. DNA of the CDR3: TGTGCCAGCAGGGACCGTGGCTACGAGCAGTACTTC.

V and J are TRBV4-1 and TRBJ2-5, with no clear D. The CDR3 extends over 13 amino acids. V shed 1 base and J shed 4 bases, with 7 bases lying between them. Germline V gene sequence: CDR1 MGHRA, CDR2 YSYEKL. CDR3 region: CASSQVWAETQYF. CDR3 DNA: TGCGCCAGCAGCCAAGTTTGGGCAGAGACCCAGTACTTC.

The chain is built from TRBV9 and TRBJ2-3; 7 bases line up with TRBD2. The CDR3 sequence is 15 residues long. Looked up from germline, CDR1 is SGDLS and CDR2 is YYNGEE. The V and J ends lost 2 bases and 2 bases, in that order; junction bases with no gene match: 5. CDR3 DNA sequence: TGTGCCAGCAGCGTTTTCGCGGGGGACACAGATACGCAGTATTTT. Translated, it gives CASSVFAGDTDTQYF.

In this sample, this clone turned up a few times. The chain uses TRBV6-1 and TRBJ2-2, with a weak D call TRBD1 (6 bases). The V gene lost 5 bases and the J gene lost 4 bases, with 11 bases spanning the gap. Per germline, CDR1 MNHNS and CDR2 SASEGT. The length of the CDR3 is 14 residues. In DNA form, the CDR3 reads TGTGCCAGCAGTTATCAGGGGCTCACCGGGGAGCTGTTTTTT. Amino acid sequence: CASSYQGLTGELFF.

The chain carries TRBV9 and TRBJ2-2; possibly TRBD1 for D (6 bases). Per germline, CDR1 SGDLS and CDR2 YYNGEE. This CDR3 spans 13 amino acids. With 7 bases removed from V and 6 bases from J, the gap between germline ends came to 13 bases. CDR3 amino acids: CASSGGWAGELFF. The CDR3 bases are TGTGCCAGCTCTGGGGGCTGGGCCGGGGAGCTGTTTTTT.

CDR3 loop: CASSLRGARDTIYF. The CDR3 DNA sequence: TGTGCCAGCAGTTTACGGGGGGCGCGGGACACCATATATTTT. The V gene is TRBV27, the J gene TRBJ1-3; perhaps TRBD1 as D (6 bases). Deletions cut 2 bases from V and 8 bases from J, with 13 bases between. The CDR3 is 14 residues long. Germline CDR1 is MNHEY and CDR2 is SMNVEV (reference sequence).

The rearrangement joins TRBV4-1 to TRBJ2-7; tentatively, D is TRBD1 or TRBD2 (5 bases each). CDR3 length equals 14 residues. The germline V gene encodes CDR1 MGHRA and CDR2 YSYEKL. The V end lost 6 bases, the J end lost 3 bases, and 15 bases lay between the germline ends. CDR3 in DNA: TGCGCCAGCAGGAGTCGGGACGGACTCTACGAGCAGTACTTC. Residues: CASRSRDGLYEQYF.

This clone was detected only a few times. V is TRBV5-1 and J is TRBJ1-5; D is ambiguous. Trimming took 0 bases from V and 0 from J, leaving 4 bases between them. This CDR3 has 14 residues. Germline CDR1 and CDR2: SGHRS and YFSETQ. The CDR3 DNA reads TGCGCCAGCAGCTTGGACGCTAGCAATCAGCCCCAGCATTTT. Amino acid sequence: CASSLDASNQPQHF. Together with reference TRBV5-1 and TRBJ1-5, the CDR3 gives the full variable domain: KAGVTQTPRYLIKTRGQQVTLSCSPISGHRSVSWYQQTPGQGLQFLFEYFSETQRNKGNFPGRFSGRQFSNSRSEMNVSTLELGDSALYLCASSLDASNQPQHFGDGTRLSIL.

The chain recombines TRBV6-6 with TRBJ1-2; D gene unclear. V lost 2 bases, J lost 4 bases, and 8 bases lay in between. Per the germline V gene, CDR1 is MNHNY and CDR2 is SVGAGI (reference sequence). This CDR3 is built from 13 residues. CDR3 amino acids: CASSYGVIYGYTF. As DNA, the CDR3 is TGTGCCAGCAGTTACGGGGTTATCTATGGCTACACCTTC.

The chain joins TRBV2 to TRBJ1-2; D gene ambiguous. The V end lost 8 bases, the J end lost 6 bases, and 7 bases lay between the germline ends. Germline CDR1 is SNHLY and CDR2 is FYNNEI. The CDR3 is 10 residues long. CDR3 nucleotides: TGTGCCAGCGGACTTGATGGCTACACCTTC. The encoded protein is CASGLDGYTF.

The V call is TRBV29-1, the J call TRBJ2-7; 10 bases match TRBD1. The CDR3 runs to 15 residues. CDR1 and CDR2 (germline): SQVTM, ANQGSEA. V shed 4 bases and J 2 bases; nucleotides not matched to a gene: 8. CDR3 loop: CSVVVWGTGAYEQYF. The CDR3 DNA is TGCAGCGTTGTTGTTTGGGGGACAGGGGCCTACGAGCAGTACTTC.

The J gene is TRBJ1-3, the V gene TRBV5-6; D not resolved. Germline V gene sequence: CDR1 SGHDT, CDR2 YYEEEE. The CDR3 is 15 residues long. Trimming took off 0 bases at V and 0 bases at J, with 7 bases between the two ends. CDR3 amino acids: CASSLEGLSGNTIYF. The CDR3 nucleotides are TGTGCCAGCAGCTTGGAAGGGCTCTCTGGAAACACCATATATTTT. Together with reference TRBV5-6 and TRBJ1-3, the CDR3 gives the full variable domain: DAGVTQSPTHLIKTRGQQVTLRCSPKSGHDTVSWYQQALGQGPQFIFQYYEEEERQRGNFPDRFSGHQFPNYSSELNVNALLLGDSALYLCASSLEGLSGNTIYFGEGSWLTVV.

This clone was seen more than once but under ten times. The CDR3 DNA sequence: TGTGCCAGCAGCCTAGGGGGTGAAAATTCACCCCTCCACTTT. It codes for CASSLGGENSPLHF. This rearrangement joins TRBV6-5 to TRBJ1-6, with a tentative D call TRBD1 (6 bases). V was trimmed by 6 bases and J by 7 bases, leaving 13 bases between them. Germline CDR1 is MNHEY and CDR2 is SVGAGI. The CDR3 length is 14 residues.

The V and J genes are TRBV7-9 and TRBJ1-1; no firm D call. The CDR3 totals 11 residues. Germline V CDR1 and CDR2: SEHNR, FQNEAQ (reference sequence). V dropped 7 bases and J dropped 5 bases, with 8 bases sitting between them. The CDR3 bases are TGTGCCAGCAAGGGTGGGACTGAAGCTTTCTTT. Translating gives CASKGGTEAFF.

This clone came up a few times. V gene TRBV7-9 combines with J gene TRBJ2-5; 7 bases are a match to TRBD1. V lost 2 bases and J lost 5; bases outside the gene matches: 5. In germline, CDR1 is SEHNR, CDR2 FQNEAQ (reference sequence). The CDR3 length is 14 residues. CDR3 DNA sequence: TGTGCCAGCAGCTTAACAGGGGTAAAGGAGACCCAGTACTTC. This gives the protein CASSLTGVKETQYF.

This clone was recorded a few times. DNA of the CDR3: TGTGCCAGCAGTGAAACGGCGGCCGCTAATGAAAAACTGTTTTTT. This gives the protein CASSETAAANEKLFF. The chain has TRBV6-1 and TRBJ1-4; unclear D gene. V was trimmed by 2 bases and J by 3 bases, leaving 10 bases between them. This CDR3 spans 15 amino acids. Germline V gives CDR1 MNHNS, CDR2 SASEGT.

The chain combines TRBV6-5 with TRBJ2-7; D perhaps matches TRBD2 (5 bases). Germline V gene data show CDR1 as MNHEY and CDR2 as SVGAGI. The CDR3 covers 13 residues. Between the trimmed V and J ends, which lost 3 bases and 7 bases, there was a span of 13 bases. In DNA, the CDR3 is TGTGCCAGCAGTTATACCTTCTGGAGGGAGCAGTACTTC. Protein sequence: CASSYTFWREQYF.

The chain links TRBV2 to TRBJ2-2; D uncertain. Germline V gives CDR1 SNHLY, CDR2 FYNNEI. The CDR3 contains 12 residues. Trimming pared 6 bases from V and 5 bases from J, leaving 7 bases between. CDR3 coding DNA: TGTGCCAGCAGCACCTCAACCGGGGAGCTGTTTTTT. It specifies CASSTSTGELFF.

The CDR3, as DNA: TGTGCCAGCTCACCAATACGGTCCGGGCAGTTCTTC. Its protein product is CASSPIRSGQFF. The chain has TRBV18 and TRBJ2-1; unclear D gene. CDR1 is KGHSH, CDR2 LQKENI, per germline. V was shortened by 2 bases and J by 12 bases, with 11 bases between the two germline ends. The CDR3 spans 12 residues.

This clone was counted only a few times. In DNA form, the CDR3 reads TGTGCCTGGAGTCAGGCCGCCGGTAGACGGTATGGCTACACCTTC. Its protein is CAWSQAAGRRYGYTF. V is TRBV30 and J is TRBJ1-2; D not certain. This CDR3 comprises 15 residues. Germline V gene lookup returns CDR1 GTSNPN and CDR2 SVGIG (reference sequence). V lost 2 bases and J 5 bases, leaving 18 bases between the germline ends.